These 6 T cell receptor beta chains originate from one sample sequenced in a study of blood T cell repertoires in COVID-19. Only in-frame clones appear in the TCRdb table, and some are missing; sequencing was by immunoSEQ multiplex PCR. The table includes 150,000 to 250,000 clones, 94% detected once. Input material: peripheral blood. These receptors were obtained from a man aged 25 to 40 with COVID-19, enrolled during active disease.

The chain has TRBV6-5 and TRBJ2-1, with TRBD2 matching 12 bases. Germline V gives CDR1 MNHEY, CDR2 SVGAGI. The CDR3 is 15 amino acids. Unmatched junction bases numbered 7, after V lost 6 bases and J lost 7 bases. In DNA form, the CDR3 reads TGTGCCAGCAGACCAACTAGCGGGGGGACGAATGAGCAGTTCTTC. Residues: CASRPTSGGTNEQFF.

The rearrangement uses TRBV28 and TRBJ1-1; 7 bases are a match to TRBD1. In germline, CDR1 is MDHEN, CDR2 SYDVKM. V lost 7 bases and J lost 5; bases outside the gene matches: 10. CDR3 length equals 14 residues. The CDR3 reads CASTRRGRRTEAFF. CDR3 sequence (DNA): TGTGCCAGCACCCGGAGGGGGCGGAGAACTGAAGCTTTCTTT.

This clone showed up just a few times. The V and J genes are TRBV9 and TRBJ1-2, with 9 bases matching TRBD1. The CDR3 runs 14 residues. J was trimmed by 10 bases and V by 1 base; bases with no gene match: 8. Germline CDR1 SGDLS, CDR2 YYNGEE. This chain's CDR3 is CASSVSGTGRSYTF. The CDR3 DNA is TGTGCCAGCAGCGTATCCGGGACAGGGCGGTCCTACACCTTC. Supplemented by reference TRBV9 and TRBJ1-2, the full variable domain reads DSGVTQTPKHLITATGQRVTLRCSPRSGDLSVYWYQQSLDQGLQFLIQYYNGEERAKGNILERFSAQQFPDLHSELNLSSLELGDSALYFCASSVSGTGRSYTFGSGTRLTVV.

The V gene is TRBV11-1, the J gene TRBJ2-1; 8 nucleotides agree with TRBD2. CDR1 and CDR2 from the germline V gene are SGHAT and FQDESV (reference sequence). With 5 bases clipped from V and 7 bases from J, the junction kept 4 bases outside the gene matches. The CDR3 is 13 amino acids. The DNA of the CDR3 is TGTGCCAGCAGCCAAACTAGCGGAAATGAGCAGTTCTTC. This sequence encodes CASSQTSGNEQFF.

CDR3 in amino acids: CAIRGTAPSDTQYF. CDR3 coding DNA: TGTGCCATCCGCGGGACAGCCCCTTCAGATACGCAGTATTTT. The chain joins TRBV19 to TRBJ2-3; maybe TRBD1 (7 bases). V was pared by 10 bases and J by 4 bases, with 18 bases between. CDR1 LNHDA and CDR2 SQIVND come from the germline V gene (reference sequence). The CDR3 sequence is 14 residues long.

The J gene is TRBJ1-5, the V gene TRBV19; TRBD1 might be the D (6 bases). This CDR3 spans 14 amino acids. Trimming removed 3 bases at V and 7 bases at J, with 13 bases between. Per the germline V gene, CDR1 is LNHDA and CDR2 is SQIVND (reference sequence). The CDR3 region has the DNA TGTGCCAGTAGTATGCGGGGGCTAGGCCAGCCCCAGCATTTT. This sequence encodes CASSMRGLGQPQHF.